The 32 T cell receptor beta chains reported below all come from one sample, sequenced in a study of radiation and T cells in renal cell carcinoma. The method was immunoSEQ multiplex PCR; TCRdb's version includes in-frame clones alone and lacks a portion of them. Of tens of thousands of clones listed, roughly 80% are singletons. Regarding time point: blood 4 weeks post-SBRT, at nephrectomy. Treatment meaning: 15 Gy SBRT to primary tumor, nephrectomy 4 weeks later. Source: blood, taken from a patient whose treatment included radiotherapy and nephrectomy. The receptor set was obtained from a man aged 50 to 60 with renal cell carcinoma.

The chain is built from TRBV2 and TRBJ1-4; D is perhaps TRBD1 (5 bases). CDR1 is SNHLY and CDR2 is FYNNEI in the germline V gene. The CDR3 spans 16 residues. Between the trimmed V and J ends, which lost 3 bases and 4 bases, there was a span of 15 bases. The CDR3 sequence: CASSDRAQGNNEKLFF. CDR3 nucleotides: TGTGCCAGCAGTGACCGGGCCCAGGGTAATAATGAAAAACTGTTTTTT.

The chain employs TRBV5-4 and TRBJ2-2; possibly TRBD1 for D (6 bases). The length of the CDR3 is 17 residues. V lost 4 bases and J 2 bases, leaving 18 bases between the germline ends. Looked up from germline, CDR1 is SGHNT and CDR2 is YYREEE (reference sequence). The CDR3 DNA sequence: TGTGCCAGCAGCAGGGACAAGGGCCACTTAAACACCGGGGAGCTGTTTTTT. This codes for CASSRDKGHLNTGELFF.

CDR3 sequence: CASSWRGGQEQYF. The CDR3 nucleotides read TGTGCCAGCAGCTGGCGGGGGGGCCAAGAGCAGTACTTC. V is TRBV5-6 and J is TRBJ2-7; the match to TRBD2 covers 9 bases. The CDR3 is made up of 13 amino acids. The germline gives CDR1 SGHDT, CDR2 YYEEEE. V dropped 3 bases and J dropped 7; count of bases not matched to a gene: 5.

The chain uses TRBV27 and TRBJ2-7; no firm D call. The CDR3 runs 11 residues. Germline assignment: CDR1 MNHEY and CDR2 SMNVEV (reference sequence). The ends were cut back, 7 bases at V and 0 bases at J, with 4 bases in the middle. CDR3 sequence (DNA): TGTGCCAGCATCCTCTCCTACGAGCAGTACTTC. Translating it yields CASILSYEQYF.

The CDR3 region is CASSLGPETDTQYF. CDR3 DNA: TGTGCCAGCAGCTTAGGGCCAGAAACAGATACGCAGTATTTT. The chain uses TRBV11-2 and TRBJ2-3; D not certain. The CDR3 loop spans 14 amino acids. Germline V gives CDR1 SGHAT, CDR2 FQNNGV. V dropped 1 base and J dropped 3 bases, with 8 bases sitting between them.

The table lists this clone with a count of one. This chain links TRBV2 with TRBJ2-5; D is ambiguous. Germline lookup yields CDR1 SNHLY and CDR2 FYNNEI. The V gene lost 2 bases and the J gene lost 5 bases, with 9 bases spanning the gap. The CDR3 is 13 residues long. CDR3 nucleotides: TGTGCCAGCAGTGAAAGGCGTTCGGAGACCCAGTACTTC. Amino acid sequence: CASSERRSETQYF.

J is TRBJ2-1 and V is TRBV7-9; 7 bases align to TRBD2. Looked up from germline, CDR1 is SEHNR and CDR2 is FQNEAQ (reference sequence). The CDR3 contains 15 residues. V shed 4 bases and J 4 bases; nucleotides not matched to a gene: 7. The DNA of the CDR3 is TGTGCCAGCAGCTCCCCAGCGGGGCCGTACAATGAGCAGTTCTTC. Translation: CASSSPAGPYNEQFF.

The V and J genes are TRBV20-1 and TRBJ2-1; D not resolved. CDR1 is DFQATT, CDR2 SNEGSKA, per germline (reference sequence). The length of the CDR3 is 11 residues. Trimming removed 2 bases from V and 1 base from J, with 0 bases in between. The CDR3 sequence is CSARSYNEQFF. CDR3 coding DNA: TGCAGTGCTAGATCCTACAATGAGCAGTTCTTC.

The chain has TRBV6-5 and TRBJ2-3; 7 bases are shared with TRBD1. Germline V gene sequence: CDR1 MNHEY, CDR2 SVGAGI. Trimming at V came to 5 bases and at J to 4 bases, leaving 6 bases not matched to a gene. The length of the CDR3 is 14 residues. CDR3 loop: CASSRQGKADTQYF. The CDR3, as DNA: TGTGCCAGCAGTAGACAGGGAAAGGCAGATACGCAGTATTTT.

This clone was counted a single time. The chain recombines TRBV5-1 with TRBJ2-3; D may match TRBD1 or TRBD2 (6 bases each). The CDR3 loop spans 15 amino acids. Germline V CDR1 and CDR2: SGHRS, YFSETQ. Deletions cut 0 bases from V and 0 bases from J, with 8 bases between. Here the CDR3 reads CASSLAGASTDTQYF. CDR3 nucleotide sequence: TGCGCCAGCAGCTTGGCGGGGGCTAGCACAGATACGCAGTATTTT.

The rearrangement joins TRBV4-3 to TRBJ2-3; D is ambiguous. Germline V CDR1 and CDR2: LGHNA, YSLEER. V was clipped by 4 bases and J by 5 bases, with 10 bases between them. This CDR3 spans 13 amino acids. In DNA, the CDR3 is TGCGCCAGCAGCCGGCAATCGGTAGATACGCAGTATTTT. It is translated as CASSRQSVDTQYF.

The gene calls are TRBV6-1 and TRBJ2-1; no clear D. Between the trimmed V and J ends, which lost 7 bases and 1 base, there was a span of 8 bases. This CDR3 is 13 amino acids long. Looked up from germline, CDR1 is MNHNS and CDR2 is SASEGT. Written as DNA, the CDR3 is TGTGCCAGCAACCTGGGGTCCTACAATGAGCAGTTCTTC. It translates to CASNLGSYNEQFF.

This clone was found once. The rearrangement joins TRBV7-2 to TRBJ2-3; 10 bases match TRBD1. Germline CDR1 and CDR2: SGHTA and FQGNSA. The V and J ends lost 4 bases and 1 base, in that order; junction bases with no gene match: 5. This CDR3 has 16 amino acids. CDR3 loop: CASSYAGTGGTDTQYF. The CDR3 bases are TGTGCCAGCAGCTATGCCGGGACAGGGGGCACAGATACGCAGTATTTT.

The rearrangement uses TRBV19 and TRBJ1-2, with 9 bases aligning to TRBD1. The CDR3 runs to 12 residues. V lost 6 bases and J lost 7; bases outside the gene matches: 3. CDR1 is LNHDA, CDR2 SQIVND, per germline (reference sequence). The CDR3: CASSQTGGGYTF. CDR3 coding DNA: TGTGCCAGTAGCCAGACAGGGGGTGGCTACACCTTC.

This clone was observed a few times. This chain connects TRBV7-8 to TRBJ2-4, with TRBD2 as a possible D gene (5 bases). Germline CDR1 is SGHVS and CDR2 is FQNEAQ. This CDR3 region has 17 residues. V gave up 5 bases and J gave up 2 bases, with 19 bases separating them. CDR3 coding DNA: TGTGCCAGCAGCGTATCCCGGGAAAAGGGAACCAAAAACATTCAGTACTTC. This sequence encodes CASSVSREKGTKNIQYF.

This clone was counted once. The genes are TRBV4-1 and TRBJ1-2, with D unresolved. With 1 base removed from V and 8 bases from J, the gap between germline ends came to 11 bases. CDR1 and CDR2 from the germline V gene are MGHRA and YSYEKL. CDR3 size: 13 residues. This CDR3 reads CASSQVRTSGYTF. CDR3 DNA: TGCGCCAGCAGCCAAGTCCGGACGAGCGGCTACACCTTC.

The chain has TRBV2 and TRBJ2-7, with unresolved D. The CDR3 consists of 12 residues. Germline V gene data show CDR1 as SNHLY and CDR2 as FYNNEI. Trimming cost V 5 bases and J 0 bases, with 5 bases left between them. Here the CDR3 DNA reads TGTGCCAGCAGTACTTACTCCTACGAGCAGTACTTC. Protein sequence: CASSTYSYEQYF.

This rearrangement joins TRBV7-2 to TRBJ1-1; D ambiguous. The germline CDR1 and CDR2 sequences are SGHTA and FQGNSA. V lost 5 bases and J 7 bases, leaving 23 bases between the germline ends. The CDR3 contains 16 residues. As DNA, the CDR3 is TGTGCCAGCAGCCCCGGTCCGAGACTGGGAGGTTATGAAGCTTTCTTT. Amino acid sequence: CASSPGPRLGGYEAFF.

The chain combines TRBV13 with TRBJ1-1; TRBD1 aligns across 9 bases. The CDR3 has 14 residues. CDR1 and CDR2 (germline): PRHDT, FYEKMQ (reference sequence). Trimming removed 5 bases from V and 2 bases from J; junction bases left unmatched: 3. CDR3 sequence reads: CASSPGQGNTEAFF. CDR3 nucleotide sequence: TGTGCCAGCAGCCCGGGACAGGGTAACACTGAAGCTTTCTTT.

The chain combines TRBV21-1 with TRBJ1-5; the table's D call, TRBD1, was not checked against the DNA. TRBV21-1 is described as a pseudogene. CDR3 length equals 18 residues. The CDR3: CASSKAGQVTLGNQPQHF. The CDR3 region has the DNA TGTGCCAGCAGCAAAGCGGGACAGGTTACTTTAGGCAATCAGCCCCAGCATTTT.

DNA for the CDR3: TGTGCCAGCAGCACCACTCTAGCGGGGGGAGATACGCAGTATTTT. Translated, it gives CASSTTLAGGDTQYF. The J gene is TRBJ2-3, the V gene TRBV7-2, with 11 bases lining up with TRBD2. The CDR3 is made up of 15 amino acids. Germline V gene lookup returns CDR1 SGHTA and CDR2 FQGNSA. The V segment lost 5 bases and the J segment 5 bases; nucleotides outside the gene matches: 6.

This clone was recorded a few times. The J gene is TRBJ2-1, the V gene TRBV6-5; D is unresolved. Trimming took off 2 bases at V and 8 bases at J, with 10 bases between the two ends. CDR1 is MNHEY, CDR2 SVGAGI, per germline. The length of the CDR3 is 13 residues. The CDR3 loop reads CASSYVRWDEQFF. The CDR3 DNA reads as TGTGCCAGCAGTTACGTAAGGTGGGATGAGCAGTTCTTC.

To note about this clone: Other nucleotide sequences from this sample produce the same CDR3. This chain joins TRBV6-5 and TRBJ1-2; TRBD1 aligns across 10 bases. Germline V gives CDR1 MNHEY, CDR2 SVGAGI. The V and J ends lost 4 bases and 1 base, in that order; junction bases with no gene match: 3. This CDR3 comprises 15 residues. CDR3 protein: CASSSGQGVNYGYTF. The CDR3 DNA reads TGTGCCAGCAGTTCTGGACAGGGGGTTAACTATGGCTACACCTTC.

This chain connects TRBV5-3 to TRBJ2-3; 7 bases fit TRBD2. TRBV5-3 is an open reading frame, and its role is uncertain. The ends lost 6 bases at V and 4 bases at J; junction bases unmatched: 11. CDR3 size: 15 residues. The CDR3 region has the DNA TGTGCCAGAAATAAATGCGGGAGAAGGGCAGATACGCAGTATTTT. Its protein product is CARNKCGRRADTQYF.

This chain's CDR3 is CASSLTGPYEQYF. CDR3 DNA sequence: TGTGCCAGCAGCCTGACGGGGCCCTACGAGCAGTACTTC. The chain employs TRBV6-5 and TRBJ2-7; TRBD1 or TRBD2 may be the D gene (5 bases each). The CDR3 contains 13 residues. Trimming left V 6 bases short and J 2 bases short, with 11 bases between. Germline CDR1 reads MNHEY; CDR2 reads SVGAGI.

This sequence joins TRBV11-2 and TRBJ2-7; D call uncertain. V gave up 1 base and J gave up 3 bases, with 10 bases separating them. Germline-derived CDR1 and CDR2 are SGHAT and FQNNGV. CDR3 size: 14 residues. This CDR3 reads CASSLGPVDYEQYF. CDR3 sequence (DNA): TGTGCCAGCAGCTTAGGGCCAGTGGACTACGAGCAGTACTTC.

The V and J genes are TRBV28 and TRBJ1-5; possible D gene TRBD1, 5 bases. The germline gives CDR1 MDHEN, CDR2 SYDVKM. The V gene lost 5 bases and the J gene lost 2 bases, with 13 bases spanning the gap. The CDR3 is 15 residues long. CDR3: CASSLDKGGNQPQHF. The DNA of the CDR3 is TGTGCCAGCAGTCTGGACAAGGGCGGCAATCAGCCCCAGCATTTT. Complete variable domain (other parts from reference TRBV28 and TRBJ1-5): DVKVTQSSRYLVKRTGEKVFLECVQDMDHENMFWYRQDPGLGLRLIYFSYDVKMKEKGDIPEGYSVSREKKERFSLILESASTNQTSMYLCASSLDKGGNQPQHFGDGTRLSIL.

The chain joins TRBV27 to TRBJ2-7; tentative D call: TRBD1 (7 bases). Looked up from germline, CDR1 is MNHEY and CDR2 is SMNVEV (reference sequence). Trimming shortened V by 7 bases and J by 3 bases, and 31 bases separated the two germline ends. The CDR3 has 19 amino acids. CDR3 nucleotide sequence: TGTGCCAGCAACACAACACCGGGACAGCTGAGGGGGGAGTTCTACGAGCAGTACTTC. Protein product: CASNTTPGQLRGEFYEQYF.

The genes are TRBV6-6 and TRBJ1-1; D uncertain. CDR3 length equals 12 residues. The germline gives CDR1 MNHNY, CDR2 SVGAGI (reference sequence). Trimming left V 2 bases short and J 3 bases short, with 4 bases between. As DNA, the CDR3 is TGTGCCAGCAGTTACAGGGACACTGAAGCTTTCTTT. Its translation: CASSYRDTEAFF.

V is TRBV6-6 and J is TRBJ2-7; weak D call: TRBD2 (5 bases). Germline V gene lookup returns CDR1 MNHNY and CDR2 SVGAGI (reference sequence). The CDR3 is 12 residues long. Trimming took off 3 bases at V and 5 bases at J, with 8 bases between the two ends. In DNA, the CDR3 is TGTGCCAGCAGTTATTGGGGAGACGAGCAGTACTTC. Encoded protein: CASSYWGDEQYF.

This chain uses TRBV18 with TRBJ2-5; 9 bases map to TRBD1. V lost 3 bases, J lost 3 bases, and 2 bases stayed unmatched. Germline CDR1 KGHSH, CDR2 LQKENI. CDR3 size: 14 residues. Here the CDR3 reads CASSPGQGKETQYF. For the CDR3, the DNA is TGTGCCAGCTCACCGGGACAGGGAAAAGAGACCCAGTACTTC.

V usage is TRBV7-8 and J usage is TRBJ2-7, with TRBD1 as a possible D gene (5 bases). V gave up 6 bases and J gave up 0 bases, with 15 bases separating them. The CDR3 totals 15 residues. Germline-derived CDR1 and CDR2 are SGHVS and FQNEAQ. CDR3: CASRPRQSSSYEQYF. The DNA of the CDR3 is TGTGCCAGCAGACCTCGACAGTCCAGCTCCTACGAGCAGTACTTC.